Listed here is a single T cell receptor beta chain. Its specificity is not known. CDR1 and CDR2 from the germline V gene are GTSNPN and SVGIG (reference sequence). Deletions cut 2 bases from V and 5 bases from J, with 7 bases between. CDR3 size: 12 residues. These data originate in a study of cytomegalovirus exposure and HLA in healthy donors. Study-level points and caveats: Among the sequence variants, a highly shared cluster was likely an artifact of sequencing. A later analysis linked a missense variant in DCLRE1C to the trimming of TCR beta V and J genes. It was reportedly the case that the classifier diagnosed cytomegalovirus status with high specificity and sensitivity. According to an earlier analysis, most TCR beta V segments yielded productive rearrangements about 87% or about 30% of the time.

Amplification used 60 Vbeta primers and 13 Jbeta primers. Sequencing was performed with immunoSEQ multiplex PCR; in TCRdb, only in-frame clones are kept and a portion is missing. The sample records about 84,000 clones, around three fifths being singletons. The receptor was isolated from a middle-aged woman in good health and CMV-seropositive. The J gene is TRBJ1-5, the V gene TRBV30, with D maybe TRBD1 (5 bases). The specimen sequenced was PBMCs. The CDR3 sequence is CAWSTGDQPQHF. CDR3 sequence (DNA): TGTGCCTGGAGTACGGGGGATCAGCCCCAGCATTTT.